This T cell receptor beta chain emerged from a study of CD8 T cells in Susac syndrome. Sequencing of TCR beta was undertaken in CD8+ and CD4+ T cells derived from blood. The CD8+ and CD4+ T cells were negatively isolated, with the TEMRA cells enriched by FACS. Study-wide points: The study conceded that its TCR sequencing and HLA analysis involved relatively few individuals.

The junction had 7 bases not matched to a gene; V was cut back by 7 bases and J by 4 bases. The CDR3 consists of 14 residues. CDR1 and CDR2 (germline): SGHNT, YYREEE (reference sequence). A note on this clonotype: What it binds is unknown.

With random hexamers, roughly 0.45 to 1 ug RNA was reverse transcribed. With immunoSEQ multiplex PCR, TCR beta CDR3 was amplified across 54 Vbeta and 13 Jbeta. TCRdb re-analysed the immunoSEQ multiplex PCR reads in MiXCR, keeping a single row per CDR3 protein. Of around 160,000 distinct CDR3 sequences listed, around 94% are singletons. This receptor was obtained from a human donor in good health. The J gene is TRBJ2-1, the V gene TRBV5-4; 8 nucleotides align to TRBD2. Material: CD4+ T cells from PBMCs. The CDR3 spells CASHPGLVYNEQFF. The CDR3 coding sequence is TGTGCCAGCCATCCGGGACTAGTTTACAATGAGCAGTTCTTC.